The 21 T cell receptor beta chains below come from one sample, sequenced in a study of blood T cell repertoires in COVID-19. Generated by immunoSEQ multiplex PCR, the TCRdb table keeps only in-frame clones and is missing some. The sample records roughly 250,000 clones, about 89% being singletons. The sequenced sample was PBMCs or T cells enriched from blood (not recorded which). Every receptor here comes from a man between 40 and 49 years old who had recovered from COVID-19.

V gene TRBV7-2 combines with J gene TRBJ2-6; D is undetermined. This CDR3 is 14 amino acids long. CDR1 is SGHTA and CDR2 is FQGNSA in the germline V gene. V dropped 5 bases and J dropped 1 base, with 6 bases sitting between them. As DNA, the CDR3 is TGTGCCAGCAGCGTAAAATCTGGGGCCAACGTCCTGACTTTC. It yields the protein CASSVKSGANVLTF. Using reference TRBV7-2 and TRBJ2-6 for the parts outside the CDR3, the full variable domain is GAGVSQSPSNKVTEKGKDVELRCDPISGHTALYWYRQSLGQGLEFLIYFQGNSAPDKSGLPSDRFSAERTGGSVSTLTIQRTQQEDSAVYLCASSVKSGANVLTFGAGSRLTVL.

V and J are TRBV19 and TRBJ2-7, with D perhaps matching TRBD1 (5 bases). Germline V CDR1 and CDR2: LNHDA, SQIVND (reference sequence). Between the trimmed V and J ends, which lost 5 bases and 1 base, there was a span of 9 bases. The CDR3 is 13 residues long. CDR3 nucleotides: TGTGCCAGTAGTCCACAGGTGTCCTACGAGCAGTACTTC. It yields the protein CASSPQVSYEQYF.

The rearrangement joins TRBV12-3 or TRBV12-4 to TRBJ1-1; D gene ambiguous. V was shortened by 6 bases and J by 4 bases, with 9 bases between the two germline ends. The CDR3 runs to 12 residues. In DNA, the CDR3 is TGTGCCAGCAGATTCCTTAGCACTGAAGCTTTCTTT. Translation: CASRFLSTEAFF.

The chain combines TRBV6-5 with TRBJ2-1, with D maybe TRBD2 (5 bases). CDR3 length: 16 residues. The V end was cut by 0 bases, the J end by 4 bases, with 13 bases between. Germline V gene lookup returns CDR1 MNHEY and CDR2 SVGAGI. CDR3 region: CASSYSNRGPYNEQFF. CDR3 coding DNA: TGTGCCAGCAGTTACTCGAATCGCGGGCCATACAATGAGCAGTTCTTC.

The rearrangement links TRBV10-2 to TRBJ2-5; D possibly corresponds to TRBD2 (6 bases). CDR1 is WSHSY, CDR2 SAAADI, per germline. V was pared by 6 bases and J by 0 bases, with 14 bases between. The CDR3 covers 15 residues. The chain's CDR3 is CASRRESGYQETQYF. CDR3 nucleotides: TGCGCCAGCAGACGGGAGAGCGGGTACCAAGAGACCCAGTACTTC.

The rearrangement joins TRBV6-4 to TRBJ2-3; D is unclear. Germline V gene sequence: CDR1 MRHNA, CDR2 SNTAGT. The CDR3 contains 15 residues. The V end was cut by 7 bases, the J end by 1 base, with 15 bases between. DNA of the CDR3: TGTGCCAGCACGGAGTGGTCTAGTGGCACAGATACGCAGTATTTT. Residues: CASTEWSSGTDTQYF.

The chain joins TRBV11-2 to TRBJ2-1; TRBD1 might be the D (7 bases). The CDR3 spans 16 residues. CDR1 and CDR2 from the germline V gene are SGHAT and FQNNGV. Trimming removed 4 bases from V and 3 bases from J, with 16 bases in between. In nucleotides, the CDR3 is TGTGCCAGCAGCTCAATCAGGGGGGAAAGCTACAATGAGCAGTTCTTC. Translating gives CASSSIRGESYNEQFF.

This clone appeared a single time. The chain has TRBV19 and TRBJ1-3; TRBD1 matches 7 bases. The CDR3 length is 18 residues. Per germline, CDR1 LNHDA and CDR2 SQIVND (reference sequence). V lost 5 bases, J lost 0 bases, and 13 bases stayed unmatched. CDR3 nucleotides: TGTGCCAGTAGTCCCCCTACCCGACAGGGACACTCTGGAAACACCATATATTTT. This sequence encodes CASSPPTRQGHSGNTIYF.

V gene TRBV5-1 combines with J gene TRBJ2-3; D is unclear. Germline CDR1 is SGHRS and CDR2 is YFSETQ. The CDR3 has 12 amino acids. The germline V and J ends were trimmed by 4 bases and 4 bases, with 7 bases remaining between them. The CDR3 sequence: CASSLSSDTQYF. The CDR3 DNA is TGCGCCAGCAGCCTCAGTTCAGATACGCAGTATTTT.

For the CDR3, the DNA is TGTGCCAGCAGCCTCCAGGGGATCTTTGACTATGGCTACACCTTC. It codes for CASSLQGIFDYGYTF. This chain joins TRBV14 and TRBJ1-2; D perhaps matches TRBD1 (6 bases). CDR1 is SGHDN and CDR2 is FVKESK in the germline V gene. The CDR3 length is 15 residues. V was pared by 4 bases and J by 3 bases, with 15 bases between.

The CDR3 region is CASSSRDRAWNTEAFF. The CDR3 DNA sequence: TGTGCCAGCAGCTCCCGGGACAGGGCATGGAACACTGAAGCTTTCTTT. The chain uses TRBV11-3 and TRBJ1-1; 9 positions agree with TRBD1. Germline CDR1 is SGHNT and CDR2 is YENEEA. This CDR3 has 16 residues. J was trimmed by 1 base and V by 4 bases; bases with no gene match: 7.

The chain uses TRBV7-2 and TRBJ2-3; 7 bases fit TRBD2. The V gene end was trimmed by 1 base and the J gene end by 5 bases; junction bases not matched to a gene: 12. Germline loops: CDR1 SGHTA, CDR2 FQGNSA. The CDR3 sequence is 17 residues long. The CDR3 DNA reads TGTGCCAGCAGCTTAGTACGGCTAGCGGTCGACAGAGATACGCAGTATTTT. It is translated as CASSLVRLAVDRDTQYF.

V gene TRBV3-1 (or the pseudogene TRBV3-2) combines with J gene TRBJ2-4; possible D gene TRBD1, 6 bases. Trimming pared 1 base from V and 8 bases from J, leaving 18 bases between. CDR3 length: 16 amino acids. CDR1 is LGHDT and CDR2 is YNNKEL in the germline V gene (reference sequence). CDR3 DNA sequence: TGTGCCAGCAGCCAAGGTTTTAAGGGGGTACGGGACATTCAGTACTTC. This codes for CASSQGFKGVRDIQYF.

The rearrangement joins TRBV11-3 to TRBJ1-2; TRBD1 matches at 10 bases. Germline CDR1 SGHNT, CDR2 YENEEA. The J segment lost 7 bases and the V segment lost 5 bases, leaving 7 bases of the junction unmatched. The CDR3 extends over 14 amino acids. For the CDR3, the DNA is TGTGCCAGCAGCGAGGACAGGGGGTATAGTGGCTACACCTTC. Amino acids: CASSEDRGYSGYTF.

The CDR3 is CASSLSSVGPEAFF. CDR3 bases: TGTGCCAGCAGCTTGTCGTCTGTGGGGCCCGAAGCTTTCTTT. The gene calls are TRBV7-3 and TRBJ1-1; maybe TRBD1 (5 bases). Germline V lookup: CDR1 SGHTA, CDR2 FQGTGA. This CDR3 has 14 amino acids. V lost 3 bases to trimming and J lost 8 bases, with 16 bases between them.

The V and J genes are TRBV6-5 and TRBJ1-2, with 8 positions matching TRBD1. CDR1 and CDR2 from the germline V gene are MNHEY and SVGAGI. The CDR3 runs 15 residues. J was trimmed by 2 bases and V by 6 bases; bases with no gene match: 8. CDR3 sequence (DNA): TGTGCCAGCAGAAGGGACAGGAATCCCAACTATGGCTACACCTTC. Amino acid sequence: CASRRDRNPNYGYTF.

The chain employs TRBV5-4 and TRBJ2-4, with TRBD2 matching 15 bases. Trimming removed 0 bases from V and 3 bases from J; junction bases left unmatched: 4. Per the germline V gene, CDR1 is SGHNT and CDR2 is YYREEE (reference sequence). CDR3 length equals 18 residues. CDR3 DNA: TGTGCCAGCAGCTTGGAGGGACTAGCGGGAGGCGTCAAAAACATTCAGTACTTC. Its protein is CASSLEGLAGGVKNIQYF.

The chain couples TRBV18 to TRBJ2-1; 9 bases fit TRBD2. Germline loops: CDR1 KGHSH, CDR2 LQKENI. The CDR3 runs 16 residues. V was pared by 3 bases and J by 4 bases, with 7 bases of the junction left unmatched. Here the CDR3 reads CASSPLTSGLYNEQFF. CDR3 nucleotides: TGTGCCAGCTCACCCCTAACTAGCGGGCTATACAATGAGCAGTTCTTC.

In the case of this clone: Sequence at one end of the junction differs from germline and may be a read error. V and J are TRBV6-2 or TRBV6-3 and TRBJ2-1, with 12 bases lining up with TRBD2. From germline, CDR1 is MNHEY and CDR2 SVGEGT. This CDR3 comprises 21 residues. The DNA of the CDR3 is TGTGCCAGCAGGTACTTTGGTCCGAAGACTAGCGGGAGTGTACAGTACCATGAGCAGTTCTTC. This translates into CASRYFGPKTSGSVQYHEQFF.

The sample holds a few counts of this clone. The chain couples TRBV6-4 to TRBJ1-2; 8 nucleotides match TRBD1. In germline, CDR1 is MRHNA, CDR2 SNTAGT. The trim removed 3 bases at V and 5 bases at J, leaving 5 bases unmatched. This CDR3 contains 14 residues. The CDR3 here is CASSDTDRGYGYTF. The CDR3 DNA is TGTGCCAGCAGTGATACCGACAGGGGATATGGCTACACCTTC.

The rearrangement uses TRBV7-9 and TRBJ2-1; D possibly corresponds to TRBD1 (6 bases). The CDR3 totals 13 residues. Germline-derived CDR1 and CDR2 are SEHNR and FQNEAQ (reference sequence). Trimming removed 10 bases from V and 9 bases from J, with 19 bases in between. The CDR3 DNA follows: TGTGCCACCTTCAGTCAGGGGCTCGGTGAGCAGTTCTTC. Translated: CATFSQGLGEQFF.